These 3 T cell receptor beta chains came from one sample sequenced in a study of cytomegalovirus exposure and HLA in healthy donors. With 60 Vbeta and 13 Jbeta primers, the PCR was carried out. Sequencing used immunoSEQ multiplex PCR; TCRdb keeps in-frame clones, though not all of them. The sample consists of roughly 120,000 clones, approximately 60% of them appearing once. The sequenced sample consisted of PBMCs. The receptors derive from a woman aged 25 to 45 in good health and CMV-seronegative.

This clone was detected a few times. V usage is TRBV28 and J usage is TRBJ2-1; D is perhaps TRBD1 (5 bases). The CDR3 is made up of 12 amino acids. Trimming left V 11 bases short and J 13 bases short, with 21 bases between. CDR1 is MDHEN, CDR2 SYDVKM, per germline. CDR3 protein: CASSSRQLGQFF. The CDR3 DNA reads as TGTGCCTCGAGCAGTCGACAGCTCGGTCAGTTCTTC.

This chain connects TRBV19 to TRBJ2-3, with D tentatively TRBD2 (7 bases). The germline V gene encodes CDR1 LNHDA and CDR2 SQIVND (reference sequence). This CDR3 has 13 amino acids. Trimming pared 7 bases from V and 4 bases from J, leaving 12 bases between. CDR3 sequence (DNA): TGTGCCAGTAAAACAGGGAGGGCAGATACGCAGTATTTT. Protein: CASKTGRADTQYF.

This clone has a handful of counts. This chain uses TRBV27 with TRBJ2-7; 10 bases are a match to TRBD2. Germline-derived CDR1 and CDR2 are MNHEY and SMNVEV (reference sequence). V shed 7 bases and J 5 bases; nucleotides not matched to a gene: 5. CDR3 size: 13 residues. The CDR3 sequence is CASKAGGPNEQYF. CDR3 DNA: TGTGCCAGCAAAGCGGGAGGGCCGAACGAGCAGTACTTC.